Presented here are 29 T cell receptor beta chains from one specimen sequenced in a study of PD-1 blockade in classical Hodgkin lymphoma. The time point: newly diagnosed, previously untreated cHL patient sample. Assay: immunoSEQ multiplex PCR; the TCRdb copy retains only in-frame clones and omits some. The table records approximately 31,000 clones, 85% to 95% of them present only once. Input material: peripheral blood mononuclear cells (PBMCs). The receptors were gathered from a human donor with classical Hodgkin lymphoma.

The CDR3 reads CASSQFLEQYF. The DNA of the CDR3 is TGTGCCAGCAGCCAATTTCTCGAGCAGTACTTC. The chain uses TRBV16 and TRBJ2-7; no reliable D call. Trimming removed 1 base at V and 6 bases at J, with 4 bases between. Germline V gene sequence: CDR1 KGHSY, CDR2 FQNENV. The CDR3 consists of 11 residues.

The chain couples TRBV7-9 to TRBJ1-2; D call uncertain. The germline V and J ends were trimmed by 7 bases and 4 bases, with 16 bases remaining between them. Germline assignment: CDR1 SEHNR and CDR2 FQNEAQ (reference sequence). The CDR3 extends over 14 amino acids. Here the CDR3 reads CASTLSSGSYGYTF. In nucleotides, the CDR3 is TGTGCCAGCACCCTTAGTTCAGGCTCCTATGGCTACACCTTC. Looking up the rest from reference TRBV7-9 and TRBJ1-2 gives the full variable domain: DTGVSQNPRHKITKRGQNVTFRCDPISEHNRLYWYRQTLGQGPEFLTYFQNEAQLEKSRLLSDRFSAERPKGSFSTLEIQRTEQGDSAMYLCASTLSSGSYGYTFGSGTRLTVV.

This clone was recorded only once. This chain joins TRBV30 and TRBJ2-7, with D perhaps TRBD1 (6 bases). Germline V gives CDR1 GTSNPN, CDR2 SVGIG (reference sequence). The V and J ends lost 0 bases and 0 bases respectively, with 12 bases between them. The CDR3 is 15 residues long. The DNA for the CDR3 is TGTGCCTGGAGTGTACGTCAGGGGCACTCCTACGAGCAGTACTTC. Its protein product is CAWSVRQGHSYEQYF.

The chain couples TRBV5-6 to TRBJ2-7; 10 nucleotides line up with TRBD2. The germline gives CDR1 SGHDT, CDR2 YYEEEE. This CDR3 comprises 14 residues. Germline trimming cut 2 bases from V and 13 bases from J; bases unmatched to any gene: 12. For the CDR3, the DNA is TGTGCCAGCAGCTTAGGACTAGCGGTGCGGATGGTCTACTTC. Its translation is CASSLGLAVRMVYF. The variable domain in full, with the rest retrieved from reference TRBV5-6 and TRBJ2-7, is DAGVTQSPTHLIKTRGQQVTLRCSPKSGHDTVSWYQQALGQGPQFIFQYYEEEERQRGNFPDRFSGHQFPNYSSELNVNALLLGDSALYLCASSLGLAVRMVYFGPGTRLTVT.

The rearrangement uses TRBV5-4 and TRBJ2-3; maybe TRBD2 (5 bases). With 4 bases removed from V and 6 bases from J, the gap between germline ends came to 12 bases. Germline CDR1 and CDR2: SGHNT and YYREEE (reference sequence). This CDR3 contains 13 residues. This CDR3 is CASSTRRGDTQYF. CDR3 DNA sequence: TGTGCCAGCAGCACCCGAAGAGGGGATACGCAGTATTTT.

This clone occurred once. V is TRBV14 and J is TRBJ1-4; D remains unclear. The V and J ends lost 1 base and 8 bases respectively, with 5 bases between them. This CDR3 comprises 12 residues. Germline loops: CDR1 SGHDN, CDR2 FVKESK. The CDR3 DNA follows: TGTGCCAGCAGCCAAGGATACGAAAAACTGTTTTTT. Its translation is CASSQGYEKLFF. The whole variable domain, remainder taken from reference TRBV14 and TRBJ1-4, is EAGVTQFPSHSVIEKGQTVTLRCDPISGHDNLYWYRRVMGKEIKFLLHFVKESKQDESGMPNNRFLAERTGGTYSTLKVQPAELEDSGVYFCASSQGYEKLFFGSGTQLSVL.

For the CDR3, the DNA is TGCGCCAGCAGGGTAGAGACCCAGTACTTC. Amino acid sequence: CASRVETQYF. V is TRBV4-1 and J is TRBJ2-5; D is uncertain. V lost 6 bases and J 4 bases, leaving 3 bases between the germline ends. Germline assignment: CDR1 MGHRA and CDR2 YSYEKL. CDR3 size: 10 residues.

The chain joins TRBV29-1 to TRBJ2-2; TRBD2 matches 8 bases. Germline V CDR1 and CDR2: SQVTM, ANQGSEA. There are 15 residues in the CDR3. V trimming: 6 bases; J trimming: 5 bases; junction bases outside the gene matches: 11. The CDR3 DNA reads as TGCAGCGTCCGGGGTAGCGGGACAATAACCGGGGAGCTGTTTTTT. Its protein is CSVRGSGTITGELFF.

This chain connects TRBV10-3 to TRBJ1-4; TRBD1 aligns across 9 bases. Germline lookup yields CDR1 ENHRY and CDR2 SYGVKD. The CDR3 covers 14 residues. V trimming: 6 bases; J trimming: 4 bases; junction bases outside the gene matches: 3. The CDR3 sequence is CAIRGDRDNEKLFF. Written as DNA, the CDR3 is TGTGCCATCAGGGGGGACAGGGATAATGAAAAACTGTTTTTT.

The chain carries TRBV6-4 and TRBJ2-7; D could derive from TRBD1 or TRBD2 (7 bases each). Between the trimmed V and J ends, which lost 0 bases and 3 bases, there was a span of 18 bases. Per germline, CDR1 MRHNA and CDR2 SNTAGT. The CDR3 extends over 17 amino acids. In DNA form, the CDR3 reads TGTGCCAGCAGTGACTCGGGAGGGGGCAACTACTACTACGAGCAGTACTTC. Its translation is CASSDSGGGNYYYEQYF.

The rearrangement uses TRBV5-1 and TRBJ1-2; the D gene is possibly TRBD1 (5 bases). V was clipped by 3 bases and J by 2 bases, with 8 bases between them. Germline assignment: CDR1 SGHRS and CDR2 YFSETQ. The CDR3 covers 13 residues. CDR3 bases: TGCGCCAGCAGCTCGGACATAAACTATGGCTACACCTTC. It is translated as CASSSDINYGYTF.

V and J are TRBV5-6 and TRBJ1-5, with unresolved D. Germline CDR1 SGHDT, CDR2 YYEEEE. Deletions cut 2 bases from V and 7 bases from J, with 19 bases between. The CDR3 consists of 16 residues. The CDR3 loop is CASSFGEAVPGQPQHF. In DNA, the CDR3 is TGTGCCAGCAGCTTCGGGGAGGCAGTACCGGGACAGCCCCAGCATTTT.

V gene TRBV18 combines with J gene TRBJ2-6; the D gene is possibly TRBD1 (6 bases). Trimming left V 3 bases short and J 0 bases short, with 18 bases between. The CDR3 has 19 residues. CDR1 and CDR2 from the germline V gene are KGHSH and LQKENI. CDR3 loop: CASSPVTGTASSGANVLTF. As DNA, the CDR3 is TGTGCCAGCTCACCTGTCACAGGGACGGCGAGCTCTGGGGCCAACGTCCTGACTTTC. Together with reference TRBV18 and TRBJ2-6, the CDR3 gives the full variable domain: NAGVMQNPRHLVRRRGQEARLRCSPMKGHSHVYWYRQLPEEGLKFMVYLQKENIIDESGMPKERFSAEFPKEGPSILRIQQVVRGDSAAYFCASSPVTGTASSGANVLTFGAGSRLTVL.

V and J are TRBV6-1 and TRBJ1-2; a possible D gene is TRBD1 (5 bases). From germline, CDR1 is MNHNS and CDR2 SASEGT. The ends were cut back, 6 bases at V and 2 bases at J, with 10 bases in the middle. This CDR3 is 13 amino acids long. The CDR3 nucleotides are TGTGCCAGCAGGGCACAGGAGAACTATGGCTACACCTTC. Translating gives CASRAQENYGYTF.

This rearrangement joins TRBV5-5 to TRBJ1-1, with D unresolved. V was clipped by 1 base and J by 10 bases, with 11 bases between them. In germline, CDR1 is SGHKS, CDR2 YYEKEE (reference sequence). This CDR3 has 12 residues. Written as DNA, the CDR3 is TGTGCCAGCAGCTTGCCGGGCCTAGCAGCTTTCTTT. It codes for CASSLPGLAAFF. Supplemented by reference TRBV5-5 and TRBJ1-1, the full variable domain reads DAGVTQSPTHLIKTRGQQVTLRCSPISGHKSVSWYQQVLGQGPQFIFQYYEKEERGRGNFPDRFSARQFPNYSSELNVNALLLGDSALYLCASSLPGLAAFFGQGTRLTVV.

The rearrangement links TRBV12-5 to TRBJ2-7; the D is unclear. Germline V gene data show CDR1 as LGHNT and CDR2 as FRNRAP. V was trimmed by 3 bases and J by 2 bases, leaving 5 bases between them. The CDR3 length is 12 residues. Here the CDR3 DNA reads TGTGCTAGTGGTTTCACACCCTACGAGCAGTACTTC. Protein sequence: CASGFTPYEQYF.

DNA for the CDR3: TGTGCCAGCAGCGACGGCAGGGAACGTGCAGATACGCAGTATTTT. Translated: CASSDGRERADTQYF. The J gene is TRBJ2-3, the V gene TRBV21-1; TRBD1, the table's D call, lacks a check against the DNA. TRBV21-1 is a pseudogene locus. This CDR3 is built from 15 residues.

The V gene is TRBV7-9, the J gene TRBJ2-1, with D perhaps TRBD2 (6 bases). With 3 bases removed from V and 7 bases from J, the gap between germline ends came to 16 bases. CDR1 is SEHNR and CDR2 is FQNEAQ in the germline V gene (reference sequence). The CDR3 has 15 amino acids. Here the CDR3 reads CASSFGGEYGNEQFF. CDR3 nucleotides: TGTGCCAGCAGCTTCGGAGGGGAGTATGGGAATGAGCAGTTCTTC.

The rearrangement links TRBV4-1 to TRBJ1-2; possibly TRBD1 for D (5 bases). CDR1 is MGHRA and CDR2 is YSYEKL in the germline V gene. V was trimmed by 0 bases and J by 1 base, leaving 9 bases between them. This CDR3 contains 15 residues. Written as DNA, the CDR3 is TGCGCCAGCAGCCAAGAAGGACAACTTAACTATGGCTACACCTTC. This translates into CASSQEGQLNYGYTF.

The rearrangement joins TRBV5-5 to TRBJ1-1, with no clear D. Trimming pared 6 bases from V and 1 base from J, leaving 13 bases between. Germline-derived CDR1 and CDR2 are SGHKS and YYEKEE (reference sequence). The CDR3 runs 14 residues. CDR3 sequence (DNA): TGTGCCAGCATGCCGGGAGGTGCGAACACTGAAGCTTTCTTT. It yields the protein CASMPGGANTEAFF.

The J gene is TRBJ1-1, the V gene TRBV27, with a weak D call TRBD1 (5 bases). The length of the CDR3 is 14 residues. Germline lookup yields CDR1 MNHEY and CDR2 SMNVEV (reference sequence). Trimming took 8 bases from V and 5 from J, leaving 18 bases between them. Written as DNA, the CDR3 is TGTGCCAGCCACCTTATGGGGGGGGGAACTGAAGCTTTCTTT. It translates to CASHLMGGGTEAFF.

This chain uses TRBV18 with TRBJ1-2, with TRBD1 as a possible D gene (5 bases). This CDR3 spans 16 amino acids. CDR1 KGHSH and CDR2 LQKENI come from the germline V gene. V dropped 0 bases and J dropped 3 bases, with 14 bases sitting between them. The DNA of the CDR3 is TGTGCCAGCTCACCACCCCCATGGGACTTGGACTATGGCTACACCTTC. Encoded protein: CASSPPPWDLDYGYTF.

J is TRBJ1-5 and V is TRBV7-2; 7 nucleotides line up with TRBD1. This CDR3 contains 18 residues. Germline CDR1 is SGHTA and CDR2 is FQGNSA. V shed 2 bases, J shed 6 bases, and the junction held 16 bases outside the gene matches. The CDR3 protein is CASSLSRTGDGWGQPQHF. Here the CDR3 DNA reads TGTGCCAGCAGCTTAAGTAGGACAGGCGACGGCTGGGGTCAGCCCCAGCATTTT.

V is TRBV6-6 and J is TRBJ1-2; D possibly corresponds to TRBD1 (6 bases). Trimming left V 6 bases short and J 2 bases short, with 7 bases between. This CDR3 comprises 12 residues. Germline assignment: CDR1 MNHNY and CDR2 SVGAGI (reference sequence). CDR3 bases: TGTGCCAGCAGGGACAGCAACTATGGCTACACCTTC. It specifies CASRDSNYGYTF.

This clone was detected once. The chain employs TRBV7-2 and TRBJ2-6; D not resolved. The CDR3 is 13 residues long. V lost 6 bases to trimming and J lost 4 bases, with 7 bases between them. CDR1 and CDR2 (germline): SGHTA, FQGNSA. CDR3 sequence (DNA): TGTGCCAGCAGGTTCGCGGGGGCCAACGTCCTGACTTTC. Translating it yields CASRFAGANVLTF.

Comment on this clone: This sample also contains other DNA sequences that code for the same CDR3. The J gene is TRBJ1-5, the V gene TRBV5-3, with D unclear. TRBV5-3 is an ORF, with its function uncertain. The CDR3 runs to 15 residues. The V end was cut by 4 bases, the J end by 0 bases, with 11 bases between. The CDR3 sequence is CARSQDRNSNQPQHF. The CDR3 DNA sequence: TGTGCCAGAAGCCAGGACCGAAATAGCAATCAGCCCCAGCATTTT.

V is TRBV7-9 and J is TRBJ1-1, with TRBD1 as a possible D gene (6 bases). This CDR3 comprises 13 residues. V dropped 10 bases and J dropped 4 bases, with 16 bases sitting between them. Germline CDR1 and CDR2: SEHNR and FQNEAQ (reference sequence). CDR3 DNA sequence: TGTGCCACCGGGACACCTCTGGGCACTGAAGCTTTCTTT. Amino acid sequence: CATGTPLGTEAFF.

The chain links TRBV11-2 to TRBJ2-1, with 12 bases fitting TRBD2. The V segment lost 3 bases and the J segment 9 bases; nucleotides outside the gene matches: 12. The CDR3 totals 17 residues. The germline gives CDR1 SGHAT, CDR2 FQNNGV. Here the CDR3 DNA reads TGTGCCAGCAGCTTCGCCTATAGGACTAGCGGGAATGGTGAGCAGTTCTTC. It is translated as CASSFAYRTSGNGEQFF. Together with reference TRBV11-2 and TRBJ2-1, the CDR3 gives the full variable domain: EAGVAQSPRYKIIEKRQSVAFWCNPISGHATLYWYQQILGQGPKLLIQFQNNGVVDDSQLPKDRFSAERLKGVDSTLKIQPAKLEDSAVYLCASSFAYRTSGNGEQFFGPGTRLTVL.

The chain couples TRBV15 to TRBJ1-4; D unclear. Germline CDR1 LNHNV, CDR2 YYDKDF (reference sequence). V lost 5 bases and J 7 bases, leaving 8 bases between the germline ends. There are 12 residues in the CDR3. For the CDR3, the DNA is TGTGCCACCAGCTCCCGCGGTGAAAAACTGTTTTTT. Translation gives CATSSRGEKLFF.